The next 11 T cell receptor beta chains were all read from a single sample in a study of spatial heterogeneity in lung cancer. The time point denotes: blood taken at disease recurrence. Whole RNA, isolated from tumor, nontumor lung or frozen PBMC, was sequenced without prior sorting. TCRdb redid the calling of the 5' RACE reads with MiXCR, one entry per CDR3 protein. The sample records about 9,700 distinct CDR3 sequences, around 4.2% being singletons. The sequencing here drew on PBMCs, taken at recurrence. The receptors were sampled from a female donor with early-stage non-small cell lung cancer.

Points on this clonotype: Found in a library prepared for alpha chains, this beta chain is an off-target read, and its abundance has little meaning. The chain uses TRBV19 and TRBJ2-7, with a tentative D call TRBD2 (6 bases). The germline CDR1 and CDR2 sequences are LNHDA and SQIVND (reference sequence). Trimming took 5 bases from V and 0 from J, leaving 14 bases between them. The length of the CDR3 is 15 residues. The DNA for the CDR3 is TGTGCCAGTAGTTCGACCCGGGGGAACTCCTACGAGCAGTACTTC. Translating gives CASSSTRGNSYEQYF. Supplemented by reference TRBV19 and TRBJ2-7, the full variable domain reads DGGITQSPKYLFRKEGQNVTLSCEQNLNHDAMYWYRQDPGQGLRLIYYSQIVNDFQKGDIAEGYSVSREKKESFPLTVTSAQKNPTAFYLCASSSTRGNSYEQYFGPGTRLTVT.

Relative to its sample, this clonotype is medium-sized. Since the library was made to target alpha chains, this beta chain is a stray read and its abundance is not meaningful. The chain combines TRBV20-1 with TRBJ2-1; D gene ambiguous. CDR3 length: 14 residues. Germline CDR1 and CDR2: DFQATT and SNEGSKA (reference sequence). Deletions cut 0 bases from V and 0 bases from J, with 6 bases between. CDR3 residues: CSAREANSYNEQFF. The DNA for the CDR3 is TGCAGTGCTAGAGAGGCTAACTCCTACAATGAGCAGTTCTTC.

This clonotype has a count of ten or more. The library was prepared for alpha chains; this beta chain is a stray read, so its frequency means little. The chain's CDR3 is CASSLTGGAQPQHF. In DNA form, the CDR3 reads TGTGCCAGCAGCTTAACCGGGGGGGCCCAGCCCCAGCATTTT. The V gene is TRBV11-2, the J gene TRBJ1-5, with D tentatively TRBD1 (6 bases). Germline V gives CDR1 SGHAT, CDR2 FQNNGV. Trimming pared 2 bases from V and 7 bases from J, leaving 12 bases between. The CDR3 consists of 14 residues.

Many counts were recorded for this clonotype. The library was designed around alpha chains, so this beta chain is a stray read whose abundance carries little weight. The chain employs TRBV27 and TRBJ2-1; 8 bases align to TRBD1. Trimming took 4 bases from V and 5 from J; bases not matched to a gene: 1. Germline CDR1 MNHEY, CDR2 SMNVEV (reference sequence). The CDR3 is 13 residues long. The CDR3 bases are TGTGCCAGCAGTTGGGACAGGCACAATGAGCAGTTCTTC. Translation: CASSWDRHNEQFF.

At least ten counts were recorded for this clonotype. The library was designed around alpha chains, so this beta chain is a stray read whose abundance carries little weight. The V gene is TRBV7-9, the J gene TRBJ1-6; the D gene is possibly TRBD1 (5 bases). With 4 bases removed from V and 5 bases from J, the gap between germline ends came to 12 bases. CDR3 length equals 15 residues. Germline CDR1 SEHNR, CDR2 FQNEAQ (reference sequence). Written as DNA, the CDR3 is TGTGCCAGCAGCTCGTCGCAGGGAGATAATTCACCCCTCCACTTT. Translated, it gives CASSSSQGDNSPLHF. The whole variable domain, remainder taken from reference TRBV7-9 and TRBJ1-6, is DTGVSQNPRHKITKRGQNVTFRCDPISEHNRLYWYRQTLGQGPEFLTYFQNEAQLEKSRLLSDRFSAERPKGSFSTLEIQRTEQGDSAMYLCASSSSQGDNSPLHFGNGTRLTVT.

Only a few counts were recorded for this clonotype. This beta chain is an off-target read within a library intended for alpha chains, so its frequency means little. The CDR3 coding sequence is TGTGCCAGCAGAGGGGACATATCTGGCCCCAACACCGGGGAGCTGTTTTTT. This encodes CASRGDISGPNTGELFF. This chain connects TRBV2 to TRBJ2-2, with a possible D match to TRBD1 (6 bases). The CDR3 is 17 residues long. Trimming left V 6 bases short and J 2 bases short, with 19 bases between. Germline CDR1 SNHLY, CDR2 FYNNEI.

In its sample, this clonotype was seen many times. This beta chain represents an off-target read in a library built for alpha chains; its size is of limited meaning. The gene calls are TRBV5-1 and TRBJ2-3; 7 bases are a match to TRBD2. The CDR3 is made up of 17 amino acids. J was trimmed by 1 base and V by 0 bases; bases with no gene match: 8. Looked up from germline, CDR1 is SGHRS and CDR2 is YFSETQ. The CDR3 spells CASSLAAGGTRTDTQYF. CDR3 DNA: TGCGCCAGCAGCTTGGCCGCCGGGGGGACGCGCACAGATACGCAGTATTTT. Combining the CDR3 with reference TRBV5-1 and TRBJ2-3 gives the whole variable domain KAGVTQTPRYLIKTRGQQVTLSCSPISGHRSVSWYQQTPGQGLQFLFEYFSETQRNKGNFPGRFSGRQFSNSRSEMNVSTLELGDSALYLCASSLAAGGTRTDTQYFGPGTRLTVL.

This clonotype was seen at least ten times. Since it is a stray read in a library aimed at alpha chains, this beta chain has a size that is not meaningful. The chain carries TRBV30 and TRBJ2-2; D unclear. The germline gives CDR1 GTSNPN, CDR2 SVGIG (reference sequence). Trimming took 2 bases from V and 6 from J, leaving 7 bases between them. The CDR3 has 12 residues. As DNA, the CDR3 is TGTGCCTGGAGTCCCATCTCCGGGGAGCTGTTTTTT. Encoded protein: CAWSPISGELFF.

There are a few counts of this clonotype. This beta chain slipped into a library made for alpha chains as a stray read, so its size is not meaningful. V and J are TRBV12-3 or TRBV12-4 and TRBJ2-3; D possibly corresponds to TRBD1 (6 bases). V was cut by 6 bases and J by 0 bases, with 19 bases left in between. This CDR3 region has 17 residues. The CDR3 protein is CASRHDRKSSSTDTQYF. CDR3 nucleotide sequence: TGTGCCAGCAGGCATGACAGGAAATCTTCTAGCACAGATACGCAGTATTTT.

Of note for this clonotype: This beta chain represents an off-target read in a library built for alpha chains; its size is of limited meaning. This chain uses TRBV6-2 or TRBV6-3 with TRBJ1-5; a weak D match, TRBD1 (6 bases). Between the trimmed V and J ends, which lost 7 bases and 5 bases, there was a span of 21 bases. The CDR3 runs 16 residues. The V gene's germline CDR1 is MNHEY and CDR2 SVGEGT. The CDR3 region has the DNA TGTGCCAGCACTACACGCGGCAGGGGCACCCATCAGCCCCAGCATTTT. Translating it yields CASTTRGRGTHQPQHF.

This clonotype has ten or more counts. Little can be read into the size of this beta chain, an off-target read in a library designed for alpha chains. In nucleotides, the CDR3 is TGTGCCAGCAGCGCCTCAGGGGATTTGGACAATGAGCAGTTCTTC. This translates into CASSASGDLDNEQFF. The chain recombines TRBV9 with TRBJ2-1, with D possibly being TRBD1 (6 bases). Germline V gene data show CDR1 as SGDLS and CDR2 as YYNGEE. This CDR3 has 15 residues. Trimming pared 3 bases from V and 5 bases from J, leaving 15 bases between.